This passage covers 27 T cell receptor beta chains from one sample sequenced in a study of identical twins. In TCRdb, the 5' RACE reads were re-called with MiXCR into one record per CDR3 protein. The data hold some 210,000 distinct CDR3 sequences, with 15% to 20% observed a single time. Another study also made use of these data, one on T cells expressing NK-cell markers.

The sequencing input was CD8+ T cells sorted from blood. These receptor sequences come from a woman between 18 and 30 years old in good health.

This clonotype was observed a few times. The chain recombines TRBV4-1 with TRBJ2-1; no reliable D call. The CDR3 sequence is 14 residues long. Germline CDR1 reads MGHRA; CDR2 reads YSYEKL. V was pared by 0 bases and J by 6 bases, with 9 bases between. The chain's CDR3 is CASSQDLRINEQFF. CDR3 coding DNA: TGCGCCAGCAGCCAAGACCTACGGATCAATGAGCAGTTCTTC.

This clonotype occurred once. The chain combines TRBV11-2 with TRBJ2-3; the match to TRBD1 covers 8 bases. The CDR3 contains 12 residues. With V trimmed by 3 bases and J by 11 bases, 4 bases remained unmatched. The germline CDR1 and CDR2 sequences are SGHAT and FQNNGV. The DNA for the CDR3 is TGTGCCAGCAGCTTGGGGGACAGGAGGCAGTATTTT. As protein: CASSLGDRRQYF. Based on the CDR3 plus reference TRBV11-2 and TRBJ2-3, the full variable domain is EAGVAQSPRYKIIEKRQSVAFWCNPISGHATLYWYQQILGQGPKLLIQFQNNGVVDDSQLPKDRFSAERLKGVDSTLKIQPAKLEDSAVYLCASSLGDRRQYFGPGTRLTVL.

Only a few counts were recorded for this clonotype. This chain connects TRBV27 to TRBJ2-1; TRBD2 agrees at 8 bases. Trimming took 5 bases from V and 4 from J; bases not matched to a gene: 10. CDR1 MNHEY and CDR2 SMNVEV come from the germline V gene (reference sequence). The CDR3 consists of 16 residues. The CDR3 sequence is CASSPPSREAYNEQFF. The DNA of the CDR3 is TGTGCCAGCAGTCCTCCCTCGCGGGAGGCGTACAATGAGCAGTTCTTC.

This clonotype was seen ten or more times. This rearrangement joins TRBV12-5 to TRBJ2-7; D call uncertain. CDR3 length: 15 residues. CDR1 and CDR2 (germline): LGHNT, FRNRAP. Trimming cost V 0 bases and J 0 bases, with 9 bases left between them. CDR3 bases: TGTGCTAGTGGTTTGGTACGGCAGGCCTCCTACGAGCAGTACTTC. Protein: CASGLVRQASYEQYF. The whole variable domain, remainder taken from reference TRBV12-5 and TRBJ2-7, is DARVTQTPRHKVTEMGQEVTMRCQPILGHNTVFWYRQTMMQGLELLAYFRNRAPLDDSGMPKDRFSAEMPDATLATLKIQPSEPRDSAVYFCASGLVRQASYEQYFGPGTRLTVT.

This clonotype has only a few counts. The chain has TRBV20-1 and TRBJ2-7, with D maybe TRBD1 (6 bases). The V end was cut by 0 bases, the J end by 1 base, with 13 bases between. Looked up from germline, CDR1 is DFQATT and CDR2 is SNEGSKA (reference sequence). CDR3 size: 15 residues. CDR3 in DNA: TGCAGTGCTAGAGATTGGCCCGGACAGTCCTACGAGCAGTACTTC. Translation gives CSARDWPGQSYEQYF.

This CDR3 reads CASSEAGQTIYEQYF. The CDR3 region has the DNA TGTGCCAGCAGTGAAGCAGGACAGACCATCTACGAGCAGTACTTC. The V gene is TRBV2, the J gene TRBJ2-7, with a possible D match to TRBD1 (6 bases). The germline CDR1 and CDR2 sequences are SNHLY and FYNNEI. CDR3 length: 15 residues. V lost 0 bases and J 3 bases, leaving 12 bases between the germline ends.

V is TRBV6-2 or TRBV6-3 and J is TRBJ2-5, with 9 nucleotides matching TRBD2. The CDR3 extends over 13 amino acids. Germline lookup yields CDR1 MNHEY and CDR2 SVGEGT. The junction had 9 bases not matched to a gene; V was cut back by 8 bases and J by 8 bases. CDR3 protein: CASHGLAPPTQYF. In DNA form, the CDR3 reads TGTGCCAGCCACGGACTAGCGCCGCCAACCCAGTACTTC.

In this sample, this clonotype turned up many times. The chain recombines TRBV4-3 with TRBJ2-7, with D possibly being TRBD1 (6 bases). V was shortened by 4 bases and J by 2 bases, with 18 bases between the two germline ends. Germline CDR1 and CDR2: LGHNA and YSLEER. This CDR3 region has 16 residues. CDR3 in amino acids: CASSPLRGTGTYEQYF. DNA for the CDR3: TGCGCCAGCAGCCCCCTGAGGGGCACAGGGACCTACGAGCAGTACTTC.

This clonotype has a single count. The chain employs TRBV10-2 and TRBJ2-5, with 8 bases that match TRBD1. There are 13 residues in the CDR3. Germline trimming cut 6 bases from V and 4 bases from J; bases unmatched to any gene: 4. CDR1 WSHSY and CDR2 SAAADI come from the germline V gene. For the CDR3, the DNA is TGCGCCAGCAGCGCGGACAGGGTAGAGACCCAGTACTTC. Protein product: CASSADRVETQYF.

This clonotype was observed a few times. This rearrangement joins TRBV9 to TRBJ2-5; TRBD2 agrees at 8 bases. The germline gives CDR1 SGDLS, CDR2 YYNGEE. The CDR3 has 15 amino acids. Trimming took 2 bases from V and 2 from J; bases not matched to a gene: 5. CDR3 in amino acids: CASSVRLARQETQYF. DNA of the CDR3: TGTGCCAGCAGCGTTCGACTAGCGAGACAAGAGACCCAGTACTTC.

The chain joins TRBV10-3 to TRBJ2-1; D is ambiguous. The CDR3 loop spans 16 amino acids. In germline, CDR1 is ENHRY, CDR2 SYGVKD. V lost 0 bases to trimming and J lost 0 bases, with 9 bases between them. The chain's CDR3 is CAISESRERSYNEQFF. The CDR3 region has the DNA TGTGCCATCAGTGAGTCCCGTGAACGCTCCTACAATGAGCAGTTCTTC.

The chain has TRBV14 and TRBJ2-1; 7 nucleotides agree with TRBD2. V shed 5 bases, J shed 4 bases, and the junction held 8 bases outside the gene matches. This CDR3 comprises 15 residues. CDR1 is SGHDN and CDR2 is FVKESK in the germline V gene. The CDR3 protein is CASSYMGGVYNEQFF. CDR3 coding DNA: TGTGCCAGCAGCTACATGGGGGGGGTTTACAATGAGCAGTTCTTC.

This clonotype occurred a few times. V usage is TRBV20-1 and J usage is TRBJ2-2; 8 bases match TRBD2. The J segment lost 3 bases and the V segment lost 5 bases, leaving 2 bases of the junction unmatched. The CDR3 contains 13 residues. CDR1 DFQATT and CDR2 SNEGSKA come from the germline V gene (reference sequence). The CDR3 DNA follows: TGCAGTGCTGCTAGCGGGTACACCGGGGAGCTGTTTTTT. This sequence encodes CSAASGYTGELFF.

The chain carries TRBV7-3 and TRBJ2-2; 7 nucleotides match TRBD1. J gave up 6 bases and V 5 bases, and 9 bases lay outside the gene matches. The CDR3 spans 15 residues. Germline-derived CDR1 and CDR2 are SGHTA and FQGTGA. The CDR3 sequence is CASSPGVQGAGELFF. The CDR3 DNA sequence: TGTGCCAGCAGCCCCGGGGTGCAGGGGGCCGGGGAGCTGTTTTTT. Using reference TRBV7-3 and TRBJ2-2 for the parts outside the CDR3, the full variable domain is GAGVSQTPSNKVTEKGKYVELRCDPISGHTALYWYRQSLGQGPEFLIYFQGTGAADDSGLPNDRFFAVRPEGSVSTLKIQRTERGDSAVYLCASSPGVQGAGELFFGEGSRLTVL.

This clonotype came up a few times. CDR3 bases: TGTGCCAGCAGCCAAGCCTCGACTGAAGCTTTCTTT. Its translation: CASSQASTEAFF. The J gene is TRBJ1-1, the V gene TRBV3-1; D is uncertain. Germline CDR1 is LGHDT and CDR2 is YNNKEL (reference sequence). Trimming removed 1 base from V and 5 bases from J, with 5 bases in between. The CDR3 totals 12 residues.

The table lists this clonotype with a few counts. The CDR3 DNA follows: TGTGCCAGCAGCCGAGTGGACAGGGAAGCTTTCTTT. This encodes CASSRVDREAFF. This chain connects TRBV4-2 to TRBJ1-1; 7 bases agree with TRBD1. V was clipped by 4 bases and J by 8 bases; unmatched bases: 4. This CDR3 comprises 12 residues. Germline lookup yields CDR1 LGHNA and CDR2 YNFKEQ.

In this sample, this clonotype turned up a few times. The gene calls are TRBV9 and TRBJ2-3, with TRBD2 matching over 9 bases. Germline V gene sequence: CDR1 SGDLS, CDR2 YYNGEE. There are 20 residues in the CDR3. Unmatched junction bases numbered 21, after V lost 3 bases and J lost 4 bases. In nucleotides, the CDR3 is TGTGCCAGCAGCGGTGATGACCCTTCGGCGGGGGGGCCGGCAGCAGATACGCAGTATTTT. Protein product: CASSGDDPSAGGPAADTQYF.

In this sample, this clonotype turned up a few times. The chain employs TRBV9 and TRBJ2-1; TRBD2 might be the D (5 bases). V dropped 0 bases and J dropped 0 bases, with 16 bases sitting between them. The V gene's germline CDR1 is SGDLS and CDR2 YYNGEE. CDR3 length: 18 amino acids. CDR3 DNA sequence: TGTGCCAGCAGCGTAGCTCTTCATCTAGCCAGCTCCTACAATGAGCAGTTCTTC. Translation gives CASSVALHLASSYNEQFF.

J is TRBJ2-2 and V is TRBV29-1; D may be TRBD2 (7 bases). Germline CDR1 SQVTM, CDR2 ANQGSEA. The CDR3 loop spans 14 amino acids. The V end lost 2 bases, the J end lost 5 bases, and 12 bases lay between the germline ends. The CDR3 region has the DNA TGCAGCGTTGAATTGAGGGGGGGAACCGGGGAGCTGTTTTTT. Amino acids: CSVELRGGTGELFF.

Ten or more counts support this clonotype. V gene TRBV4-3 combines with J gene TRBJ2-7; 8 nucleotides agree with TRBD2. CDR3 length equals 15 residues. Losses at the gene ends were 3 bases for V and 5 bases for J; bases not matched to a gene: 9. Looked up from germline, CDR1 is LGHNA and CDR2 is YSLEER. CDR3 amino acids: CASSHTAGVRDEQYF. The CDR3 DNA follows: TGCGCCAGCAGCCATACAGCGGGAGTACGGGACGAGCAGTACTTC.

This clonotype occurred a few times. This rearrangement joins TRBV6-1 to TRBJ2-1; 12 bases map to TRBD2. The germline CDR1 and CDR2 sequences are MNHNS and SASEGT. The CDR3 extends over 15 amino acids. The J segment lost 8 bases and the V segment lost 6 bases, leaving 8 bases of the junction unmatched. The chain's CDR3 is CASRALAGGLDEQFF. CDR3 bases: TGTGCCAGCAGAGCCCTAGCGGGAGGGCTCGATGAGCAGTTCTTC.

This clonotype has only a few counts. The CDR3 sequence is CASSDLDGANVLTF. The DNA of the CDR3 is TGTGCCAGCAGTGACCTGGATGGGGCCAACGTCCTGACTTTC. The chain is built from TRBV25-1 and TRBJ2-6; D gene uncertain. Trimming pared 3 bases from V and 3 bases from J, leaving 6 bases between. Germline CDR1 and CDR2: MGHDK and SYGVNS. The length of the CDR3 is 14 residues.

This clonotype has a handful of counts. The V gene is TRBV12-3 or TRBV12-4, the J gene TRBJ2-1; tentatively, D is TRBD2 (6 bases). The CDR3 is 12 residues long. V lost 2 bases to trimming and J lost 16 bases, with 15 bases between them. CDR3: CASSLWDLDVFF. The CDR3 DNA is TGTGCCAGCAGTTTATGGGACTTAGACGTTTTCTTC.

This clonotype has at least ten counts. This sequence joins TRBV5-1 and TRBJ2-7; tentatively, D is TRBD2 (5 bases). The length of the CDR3 is 12 residues. The V gene's germline CDR1 is SGHRS and CDR2 YFSETQ. V was trimmed by 4 bases and J by 6 bases, leaving 11 bases between them. CDR3 coding DNA: TGCGCCAGCAGCGCGCCGGGATTCGAGCAGTACTTC. Protein sequence: CASSAPGFEQYF.

The CDR3 is CASSRETDTQYF. The CDR3 DNA is TGTGCCAGCAGCCGAGAGACCGATACGCAGTATTTT. This chain uses TRBV7-3 with TRBJ2-3, with D hard to call. Germline V gives CDR1 SGHTA, CDR2 FQGTGA. Trimming shortened V by 5 bases and J by 6 bases, and 9 bases separated the two germline ends. This CDR3 is 12 amino acids long.

CDR3 sequence: CATSDSRTSDNEQFF. The DNA for the CDR3 is TGTGCCACCAGTGATTCCCGGACTAGCGACAATGAGCAGTTCTTC. The gene calls are TRBV24-1 and TRBJ2-1; TRBD2 agrees at 9 bases. There are 15 residues in the CDR3. With 2 bases clipped from V and 5 bases from J, the junction kept 3 bases outside the gene matches. CDR1 is KGHDR, CDR2 SFDVKD, per germline.

The gene calls are TRBV6-2 or TRBV6-3 and TRBJ2-2, with D uncertain. Trimming removed 3 bases at V and 0 bases at J, with 8 bases between. The V gene's germline CDR1 is MNHEY and CDR2 SVGEGT. The CDR3 runs to 15 residues. The chain's CDR3 is CASSYSQPNTGELFF. CDR3 nucleotide sequence: TGTGCCAGCAGTTATTCACAGCCGAACACCGGGGAGCTGTTTTTT.